The T cell receptor (beta chain) under discussion was sequenced for a study of siplizumab effects on memory and regulatory T cells. The J segment lost 6 bases and the V segment lost 6 bases, leaving 9 bases of the junction unmatched. This CDR3 has 14 amino acids. The germline V gene has CDR1 SGDLS and CDR2 YYNGEE. Profiled with immunoSEQ multiplex PCR; TCRdb holds only in-frame clones, not every one. Among about 64,000 clones listed, 96% were seen once. The V gene is TRBV9, the J gene TRBJ1-2, with TRBD1 matching over 9 bases. This TCR was recovered from a human donor in good health. Sequenced: naive CD8+ T cells sorted from blood. Here the CDR3 DNA reads TGTGCCAGCACGGCGGGACAGGGAGTAGATGGCTACACCTTC. Its translation: CASTAGQGVDGYTF.